This T cell receptor beta chain was profiled in a study of cytomegalovirus exposure and HLA in healthy donors. The wider study: The approximately 120 validation repertoires used the same platform as the roughly 620 first-cohort repertoires, a later analysis reported.

Assay used: immunoSEQ multiplex PCR; TCRdb lists only in-frame clones, some missing. The data contain tens of thousands of clones, around 81% of them singletons. The V gene's germline CDR1 is SGHRS and CDR2 YFSETQ. Trimming left V 7 bases short and J 4 bases short, with 20 bases between. The CDR3 length is 15 residues. The rearrangement joins TRBV5-1 to TRBJ1-1; unclear D gene. The sample consisted of PBMCs. The origin of this receptor is a man in his thirties or forties in good health and CMV-seronegative. CDR3 in DNA: TGCGCCAGCGGTCTTAGAACAGATCGGGGCACTGAAGCTTTCTTT. Its translation is CASGLRTDRGTEAFF.